This entry concerns a single TCR beta chain. The sample is drawn from a study of early T cells in non-severe SARS-CoV-2 infection. Germline V gene data show CDR1 as SQVTM and CDR2 as ANQGSEA. Between the trimmed V and J ends, which lost 3 bases and 4 bases, there was a span of 12 bases. This CDR3 contains 13 residues. Each CDR3 protein is one row after TCRdb ran MiXCR on the 5' RACE reads. The sample has some 89,000 distinct CDR3 sequences, about 10% seen once. The clonotype was recovered from an adult who was a healthcare worker with PCR-confirmed SARS-CoV-2 infection or an uninfected control (not recorded which). The chain has TRBV29-1 and TRBJ2-5; D possibly corresponds to TRBD2 (6 bases). This material consisted of whole blood, taken at baseline. CDR3 bases: TGCAGCGTTGACGCGGGGATGTCAGAGACCCAGTACTTC. Its protein is CSVDAGMSETQYF. Variable domain in full (rest from reference TRBV29-1 and TRBJ2-5): SAVISQKPSRDICQRGTSLTIQCQVDSQVTMMFWYRQQPGQSLTLIATANQGSEATYESGFVIDKFPISRPNLTFSTLTVSNMSPEDSSIYLCSVDAGMSETQYFGPGTRLLVL.